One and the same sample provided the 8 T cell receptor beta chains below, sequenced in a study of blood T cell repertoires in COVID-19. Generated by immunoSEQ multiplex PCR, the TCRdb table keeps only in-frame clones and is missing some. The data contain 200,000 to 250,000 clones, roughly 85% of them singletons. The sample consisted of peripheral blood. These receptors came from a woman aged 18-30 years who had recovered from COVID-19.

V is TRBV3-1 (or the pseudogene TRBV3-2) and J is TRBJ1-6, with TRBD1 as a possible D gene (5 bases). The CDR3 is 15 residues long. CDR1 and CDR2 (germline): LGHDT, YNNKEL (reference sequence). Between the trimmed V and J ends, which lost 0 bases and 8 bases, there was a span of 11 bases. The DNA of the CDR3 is TGTGCCAGCAGCCAAGATGGGGGGAACTATTCACCCCTCCACTTT. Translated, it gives CASSQDGGNYSPLHF.

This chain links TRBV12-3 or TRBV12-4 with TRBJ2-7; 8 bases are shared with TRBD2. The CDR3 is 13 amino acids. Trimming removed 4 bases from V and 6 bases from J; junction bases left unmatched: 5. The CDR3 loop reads CASSYGGAGEQYF. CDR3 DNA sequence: TGTGCCAGCAGTTACGGGGGGGCTGGCGAGCAGTACTTC.

The CDR3 nucleotides read TGTGCCAGCAGCCAAGACTTGAATGAAAAACTGTTTTTT. Its protein product is CASSQDLNEKLFF. This chain connects TRBV14 to TRBJ1-4; D unresolved. CDR1 SGHDN and CDR2 FVKESK come from the germline V gene. The V gene lost 0 bases and the J gene lost 5 bases, with 4 bases spanning the gap. This CDR3 is built from 13 residues.

The CDR3 here is CAVTGYNEQFF. The CDR3 nucleotides are TGTGCCGTTACGGGCTACAATGAGCAGTTCTTC. The chain couples TRBV27 to TRBJ2-1; D uncertain. CDR1 is MNHEY and CDR2 is SMNVEV in the germline V gene (reference sequence). V was shortened by 11 bases and J by 3 bases, with 8 bases between the two germline ends. This CDR3 has 11 amino acids.

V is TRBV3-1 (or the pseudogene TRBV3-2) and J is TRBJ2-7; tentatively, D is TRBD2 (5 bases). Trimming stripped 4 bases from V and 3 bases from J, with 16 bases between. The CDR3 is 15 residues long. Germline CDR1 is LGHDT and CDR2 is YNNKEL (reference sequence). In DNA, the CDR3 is TGTGCCAGCAGCCCTGGTGGGGAGAAGGTCTACGAGCAGTACTTC. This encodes CASSPGGEKVYEQYF.

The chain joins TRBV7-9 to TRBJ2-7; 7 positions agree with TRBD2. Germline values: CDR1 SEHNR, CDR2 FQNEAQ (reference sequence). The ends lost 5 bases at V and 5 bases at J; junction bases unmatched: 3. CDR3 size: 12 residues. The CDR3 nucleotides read TGTGCCAGCAGCCGCGCGGGGGACGAGCAGTACTTC. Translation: CASSRAGDEQYF.

The CDR3 protein is CASSYSRDTTDTQYF. The CDR3 nucleotides are TGTGCCAGCAGTTACTCCCGGGACACCACAGATACGCAGTATTTT. The chain recombines TRBV6-5 with TRBJ2-3, with D maybe TRBD1 (6 bases). This CDR3 region has 15 residues. V dropped 0 bases and J dropped 2 bases, with 9 bases sitting between them. In germline, CDR1 is MNHEY, CDR2 SVGAGI.

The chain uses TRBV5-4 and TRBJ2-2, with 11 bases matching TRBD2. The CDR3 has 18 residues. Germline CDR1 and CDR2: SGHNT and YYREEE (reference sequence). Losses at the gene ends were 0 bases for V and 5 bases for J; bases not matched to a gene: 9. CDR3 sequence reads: CASSLDYSGRARTGELFF. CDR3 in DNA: TGTGCCAGCAGCTTGGATTATAGCGGGAGGGCGCGGACCGGGGAGCTGTTTTTT.